This T cell receptor beta chain was identified in a study of T cell responses to AZD1222 COVID-19 vaccine (dated by TCRdb to about 2021). For the study in its entirety: TCR sequencing was performed for over 230 trial participants, of whom 200 to 220 were given two doses of AZD1222 and around 26 were given two doses of MenACWY control vaccine. Enrollment into the trials was organized by age into subgroups of 18-55, 56-69 and 70-plus years, and those subgroups contained roughly 150, 30 and 60 TCR-sequenced participants, respectively.

V and J are truncated by 4 bases and 0 bases respectively, leaving an intervening sequence of 13 bases. Its CDR3 holds 16 amino acids, cysteine through phenylalanine. The CDR3 DNA has 48 bases and is translated from base 1. From the germline V gene, CDR1 is SNHLY and CDR2 is FYNNEI. The CDR3 regions of human TCRbeta chains were analyzed by immunosequencing. As for the authors' bioinformatics: TCRs in the repertoires were compared against a reference library of SARS-CoV-2-specific TCRs that had been generated with the MIRA antigen-specificity platform. Breadth meant the fraction of unique TCRs that were SARS-CoV-2-associated, whereas depth meant the fraction of total T cells that were SARS-CoV-2-associated. Each spike-specific TCR was assigned to its reactive spike region and to a CD4 or CD8 class using the MIRA data. Log10-transformed breadth and depth values were compared by one-way ANOVA with Sidak's multiple comparisons tests. As stored in TCRdb, this immuneACCESS dataset retains in-frame rearrangements with V and J assigned. A fraction of the clones does not appear; measured against another copy, unresolved V genes explain less than half of the discrepancy, and the remainder lacks a known reason. That table is the source of V, J and clone size, and D and trimming were worked out from the DNA. The sample contains some 130,000 clones, around 90% of them found a single time. In total, the top ten clones hold approximately 2.6% of the sample.

As to this clone: Its antigen is still unknown. No clone much larger than this one lies a single base away; base qualities are absent.

Per the publication, the time point label means: about 28 days (+/-7) after the second vaccine dose. AZD1222 recipients given second doses at about 4 weeks or at about 12 weeks were pooled, since spike-specific TCR depth and breadth were not found to differ between the two schedules. Vaccinee samples were obtained from the UK trials COV001 and COV002, which included a single-blind randomized controlled phase 2/3 trial of AZD1222 (ChAdOx1 nCoV-19) in healthy adults. Trial participant PBMC samples were collected at day 0 and day 28 after the second dose for TCRbeta chain sequencing. Here is what the overall study found, with its caveats: Vaccine-associated CD4 TCRs spanned the whole spike protein, with dominant responses in regions 160-218 and 743-854. Most participants were white British and females outnumbered males, and the authors suggested that clonal diversity may have been underestimated. The 56-69-year group was small, and its depth increase did not reach significance, likely because of low power. Conclusions about previously exposed vaccinees are limited because only six or seven AZD1222 recipients were SARS-CoV-2 seropositive at baseline. Because no samples from the day 14 peak response were available, repertoires could be characterized only after the peak T cell response. Spike-specific TCR breadth and depth rose significantly after two AZD1222 doses compared with day 0 and with MenACWY recipients. Reportedly, close to half of the unique spike-specific TCRs recognized epitopes lying outside the regions that are mutated in the B.1.351 and B.1.1.7 variants.

This sequence originates from an adult who received the AZD1222 COVID-19 vaccine. The V and J segments used are TRBV2 and TRBJ2-1; the D gene cannot be resolved reliably. This sample comprised peripheral blood, obtained 28 days after the second AZD1222 dose. The nucleotide sequence reads as follows: TGTGCCAGCAGTGTGTCGCGAAGGAGCTCCTACAATGAGCAGTTCTTC. Translated, it gives CASSVSRRSSYNEQFF.